One TCR beta chain is described in this entry. The antigen is not known. The sample belongs to a study of response to subunit inactivated influenza vaccine. Overall study findings and caveats: The authors suggested that every seasonal influenza vaccination recruits few new T cells.

TCRdb re-derived calls from the RT-PCR reads in MiXCR, one entry per CDR3 protein. The sample lists fewer than 400,000 distinct CDR3 sequences; 20% to 25% were seen once. The CDR3 has 12 amino acids. CDR1 is ENHRY, CDR2 SYGVKD, per germline. V lost 10 bases and J lost 3, with 9 bases in between. The chain uses TRBV10-3 and TRBJ2-2, with D unresolved. The clonotype originates from a man between 45 and 75 years old who received an inactivated influenza vaccine. Material: PBMCs from blood, obtained less than 22 months after vaccination. Written as DNA, the CDR3 is TGTGCCACCCTCAAAGACACCGGGGAGCTGTTTTTT. Translated, it gives CATLKDTGELFF.